The 21 T cell receptor beta chains reported below all come from one sample, sequenced in a study of regulatory T cells in long-lasting Graves disease. Time point given: persistent/refractory GD, antithyroid drugs over 5 years with positive TRAb. From PBMCs, RNA was extracted and then used to make the TCR library. Researchers made TCR beta libraries by using iRepertoire HTBI primers and running Arm-PCR on CDR3 regions. TCRdb redid the calling of the multiplex PCR reads with MiXCR, one entry per CDR3 protein. The data contain 500,000 to 800,000 distinct CDR3 sequences, around 30% of them seen just once; the ten biggest clones take up roughly 41%. Sequencing used peripheral blood mononuclear cells (PBMCs), obtained when the disease was refractory, from a patient treated with antithyroid drugs. Every receptor here comes from a female donor with Graves disease.

This clonotype occurred a few times. V is TRBV3-1 and J is TRBJ1-2, with D tentatively TRBD1 (5 bases). The CDR3 loop spans 13 amino acids. V lost 7 bases, J lost 6 bases, and 15 bases lay in between. Germline V gene lookup returns CDR1 LGHDT and CDR2 YNNKEL (reference sequence). CDR3 sequence reads: CASKKRSGDGYTF. The CDR3 nucleotides read TGTGCCAGCAAAAAACGATCGGGGGATGGCTACACCTTC.

The gene calls are TRBV5-6 and TRBJ1-2, with TRBD1 identical over 10 bases. Germline V CDR1 and CDR2: SGHDT, YYEEEE. CDR3 length: 13 amino acids. Germline trimming cut 7 bases from V and 6 bases from J; bases unmatched to any gene: 6. CDR3 nucleotide sequence: TGTGCCAGCGCGACAGGGGGCGCGGATGGCTACACCTTC. Encoded protein: CASATGGADGYTF.

V and J are TRBV7-8 and TRBJ1-1; D gene uncertain. CDR3 length: 13 residues. CDR1 is SGHVS and CDR2 is FQNEAQ in the germline V gene. Trimming left V 1 base short and J 7 bases short, with 10 bases between. The CDR3 bases are TGTGCCAGCAGCTTAGGAGGATTTGGTGAAGCTTTCTTT. It yields the protein CASSLGGFGEAFF.

In its sample, this clonotype was seen a few times. The genes are TRBV10-3 and TRBJ1-5; 9 nucleotides match TRBD1. The CDR3 contains 18 residues. With 0 bases clipped from V and 0 bases from J, the junction kept 6 bases outside the gene matches. Germline loops: CDR1 ENHRY, CDR2 SYGVKD. The CDR3 loop reads CAISESLQGAYSNQPQHF. In DNA form, the CDR3 reads TGTGCCATCAGTGAGTCCTTACAGGGGGCCTATAGCAATCAGCCCCAGCATTTT.

Only a few counts were recorded for this clonotype. The chain links TRBV6-1 to TRBJ2-2; tentatively, D is TRBD2 (5 bases). The CDR3 totals 14 residues. Germline-derived CDR1 and CDR2 are MNHNS and SASEGT. The V end lost 8 bases, the J end lost 2 bases, and 12 bases lay between the germline ends. This chain's CDR3 is CASANRGNTGELFF. The CDR3 DNA reads as TGTGCCAGCGCAAACCGGGGAAACACCGGGGAGCTGTTTTTT.

There are a few counts of this clonotype. V is TRBV27 and J is TRBJ2-5, with D possibly TRBD2 on 6 matching bases. CDR3 size: 16 residues. Per germline, CDR1 MNHEY and CDR2 SMNVEV (reference sequence). Trimming took off 6 bases at V and 3 bases at J, with 20 bases between the two ends. The CDR3 DNA follows: TGTGCCAGCAGCCGAATTCCGGGACTGTTAAAAGAGACCCAGTACTTC. Encoded protein: CASSRIPGLLKETQYF.

This chain links TRBV27 with TRBJ2-7; a possible D gene is TRBD1 (5 bases). Trimming shortened V by 2 bases and J by 2 bases, and 10 bases separated the two germline ends. This CDR3 contains 14 residues. CDR1 is MNHEY, CDR2 SMNVEV, per germline (reference sequence). CDR3 loop: CASSLVSTAYEQYF. The CDR3 nucleotides are TGTGCCAGCAGTTTAGTATCGACAGCCTACGAGCAGTACTTC.

This clonotype was seen at least ten times. The V call is TRBV11-1, the J call TRBJ2-5, with 7 bases aligning to TRBD1. CDR3 length: 17 residues. Unmatched junction bases numbered 8, after V lost 1 base and J lost 0 bases. Germline-derived CDR1 and CDR2 are SGHAT and FQDESV (reference sequence). DNA of the CDR3: TGTGCCAGCAGCTTAGGGCCTCCCGGGACAGACCAAGAGACCCAGTACTTC. Protein sequence: CASSLGPPGTDQETQYF.

This clonotype was seen only a few times. The J gene is TRBJ1-2, the V gene TRBV2; 7 positions match TRBD1. The CDR3 extends over 12 amino acids. Germline CDR1 is SNHLY and CDR2 is FYNNEI. V was pared by 7 bases and J by 8 bases, with 7 bases of the junction left unmatched. The CDR3 region has the DNA TGTGCCAGCACAGGGGGGACCGGAGGCTACACCTTC. Translation: CASTGGTGGYTF.

This clonotype was seen a few times. The chain links TRBV20-1 to TRBJ1-2, with D unclear. The CDR3 sequence is 14 residues long. V was cut by 3 bases and J by 5 bases, with 16 bases left in between. The germline V gene has CDR1 DFQATT and CDR2 SNEGSKA (reference sequence). The CDR3 region has the DNA TGCAGTGCTAGTGAATCCGACCGGGGTTATGGCTACACCTTC. Its translation: CSASESDRGYGYTF.

The sample holds many counts of this clonotype. The chain employs TRBV3-1 and TRBJ1-1; D might be TRBD1 (6 bases). V lost 4 bases and J 4 bases, leaving 13 bases between the germline ends. This CDR3 spans 14 amino acids. The germline V gene has CDR1 LGHDT and CDR2 YNNKEL (reference sequence). The chain's CDR3 is CASSLGEGGTEAFF. As DNA, the CDR3 is TGTGCCAGCAGCCTCGGGGAAGGGGGCACTGAAGCTTTCTTT.

This clonotype was recorded a few times. The CDR3 region is CASRAGEVSNQPQHF. CDR3 in DNA: TGTGCCAGTAGAGCCGGGGAAGTGAGCAATCAGCCCCAGCATTTT. This rearrangement joins TRBV19 to TRBJ1-5; D remains unclear. V lost 6 bases to trimming and J lost 1 base, with 13 bases between them. This CDR3 has 15 amino acids. Germline assignment: CDR1 LNHDA and CDR2 SQIVND (reference sequence).

The chain joins TRBV28 to TRBJ1-1; D unclear. V was shortened by 8 bases and J by 1 base, with 11 bases between the two germline ends. Germline V gene data show CDR1 as MDHEN and CDR2 as SYDVKM. The CDR3 has 13 amino acids. DNA for the CDR3: TGTGCCAGCTTGGCAGGACCGAACACTGAAGCTTTCTTT. Translated: CASLAGPNTEAFF.

The chain couples TRBV11-2 to TRBJ1-6, with D unresolved. The CDR3 covers 14 residues. CDR1 and CDR2 from the germline V gene are SGHAT and FQNNGV. Trimming took off 3 bases at V and 6 bases at J, with 9 bases between the two ends. CDR3 region: CASSFEGTNSPLHF. CDR3 DNA: TGTGCCAGCAGCTTTGAGGGCACTAATTCACCCCTCCACTTT.

DNA of the CDR3: TGTGCCAGCAGCTTCCAGGGTCTCAACGAGCAGTACTTC. Its protein is CASSFQGLNEQYF. This chain uses TRBV7-9 with TRBJ2-7, with D perhaps matching TRBD1 (5 bases). V was shortened by 3 bases and J by 5 bases, with 11 bases between the two germline ends. CDR1 SEHNR and CDR2 FQNEAQ come from the germline V gene (reference sequence). The CDR3 consists of 13 residues.

The chain carries TRBV28 and TRBJ1-2; D ambiguous. Trimming pared 2 bases from V and 4 bases from J, leaving 17 bases between. The CDR3 length is 16 residues. Per germline, CDR1 MDHEN and CDR2 SYDVKM. CDR3 protein: CASSLTAGNVGYGYTF. The CDR3 DNA is TGTGCCAGCAGTTTAACGGCAGGTAACGTCGGCTATGGCTACACCTTC.

This clonotype has at least ten counts. At one end the junction does not follow the germline gene, possibly because of a read error. For the CDR3, the DNA is TGTGCCAGCTCGCTGGGACAGGCTTATGGCTATACCTTC. This codes for CASSLGQAYGYTF. This chain joins TRBV28 and TRBJ1-2; 8 bases fit TRBD1. The CDR3 covers 13 residues. Germline V gives CDR1 MDHEN, CDR2 SYDVKM.

There are a few counts of this clonotype. The chain links TRBV19 to TRBJ1-5; D remains ambiguous. V dropped 3 bases and J dropped 4 bases, with 10 bases sitting between them. CDR1 LNHDA and CDR2 SQIVND come from the germline V gene (reference sequence). CDR3 length: 14 residues. CDR3 residues: CASSIPPPNQPQHF. The CDR3 coding sequence is TGTGCCAGTAGTATCCCCCCACCTAATCAGCCCCAGCATTTT.

This chain joins TRBV6-1 and TRBJ1-5, with TRBD1 identical over 7 bases. The J segment lost 5 bases and the V segment lost 6 bases, leaving 13 bases of the junction unmatched. Germline values: CDR1 MNHNS, CDR2 SASEGT. This CDR3 is built from 16 residues. The CDR3 nucleotides are TGTGCCAGCAGCTCCCGCGCCACAGGGGCCTATCAGCCCCAGCATTTT. Translating it yields CASSSRATGAYQPQHF.

The chain carries TRBV28 and TRBJ2-7, with a weak D call TRBD1 (5 bases). V was clipped by 4 bases and J by 2 bases, with 15 bases between them. The V gene's germline CDR1 is MDHEN and CDR2 SYDVKM. The CDR3 has 15 amino acids. The CDR3 loop is CASSSPRTRPYEQYF. CDR3 DNA: TGTGCCAGCAGTTCCCCCCGGACACGACCCTACGAGCAGTACTTC.

V and J are TRBV10-3 and TRBJ1-4; D is unclear. There are 15 residues in the CDR3. Germline V lookup: CDR1 ENHRY, CDR2 SYGVKD. The germline V and J ends were trimmed by 0 bases and 3 bases, with 8 bases remaining between them. CDR3 sequence: CAISESRQPNEKLFF. CDR3 bases: TGTGCCATCAGTGAGTCCCGGCAGCCTAATGAAAAACTGTTTTTT.